Presented here are 24 T cell receptor beta chains from one specimen sequenced in a study of long-term antiretroviral therapy in people with HIV (dated 2022 in TCRdb). The immunoSEQ hsTCRB v3.0 assay was used at survey level resolution to sequence the TRB variable region. The immuneACCESS repertoire file appears here via TCRdb, limited to in-frame rearrangements. These files lack a portion of the clones; in checked studies, under half of the deficit traces to unresolved V genes, and the cause of the others is not known. The sample has 25,000 to 35,000 clones on record, 97% of them singletons. The top ten hold 2.5% to 3% of the sample. Here the sequenced sample was unsorted PBMCs, taken 6.9 years after starting antiretroviral therapy. Receptor source: a man younger than 45 with HIV.

This clone appeared a single time. This chain uses TRBV7-2 with TRBJ2-5; 8 positions agree with TRBD2. The V segment lost 4 bases and the J segment 5 bases; nucleotides outside the gene matches: 6. This CDR3 is built from 14 residues. The germline gives CDR1 SGHTA, CDR2 FQGNSA. The CDR3 is CASSSLAGGETQYF. CDR3 nucleotides: TGTGCCAGCAGCTCCCTAGCGGGTGGGGAGACCCAGTACTTC.

This chain links TRBV6-1 with TRBJ1-2; no clear D. Germline CDR1 is MNHNS and CDR2 is SASEGT. The CDR3 length is 15 residues. Trimming pared 4 bases from V and 0 bases from J, leaving 12 bases between. CDR3 nucleotides: TGTGCCAGCAGTGCGAGGAGGGAAACTAACTATGGCTACACCTTC. This sequence encodes CASSARRETNYGYTF.

V and J are TRBV19 and TRBJ2-5; 12 nucleotides agree with TRBD2. Germline CDR1 LNHDA, CDR2 SQIVND (reference sequence). There are 15 residues in the CDR3. V was clipped by 5 bases and J by 5 bases; unmatched bases: 6. CDR3 DNA: TGTGCCAGTAGTCCCTGGACTAGCGGGAAGGAGACCCAGTACTTC. Translated, it gives CASSPWTSGKETQYF. The full variable domain, its missing parts supplied by reference TRBV19 and TRBJ2-5, is DGGITQSPKYLFRKEGQNVTLSCEQNLNHDAMYWYRQDPGQGLRLIYYSQIVNDFQKGDIAEGYSVSREKKESFPLTVTSAQKNPTAFYLCASSPWTSGKETQYFGPGTRLLVL.

This rearrangement joins TRBV15 to TRBJ2-1; tentative D call: TRBD1 (5 bases). The CDR3 length is 13 residues. The germline CDR1 and CDR2 sequences are LNHNV and YYDKDF (reference sequence). V shed 5 bases and J shed 6 bases, with 11 bases lying between them. Here the CDR3 DNA reads TGTGCCACCAGCCACGTTGACAGCAATGAGCAGTTCTTC. It encodes CATSHVDSNEQFF.

The rearrangement joins TRBV6-5 to TRBJ1-5; D uncertain. CDR1 and CDR2 (germline): MNHEY, SVGAGI. The CDR3 has 14 amino acids. Trimming cost V 6 bases and J 0 bases, with 9 bases left between them. As DNA, the CDR3 is TGTGCCAGCAGCCTTCGGGATAGCAATCAGCCCCAGCATTTT. Translating it yields CASSLRDSNQPQHF.

The chain joins TRBV5-1 to TRBJ2-1, with D maybe TRBD1 (6 bases). The CDR3 covers 14 residues. V was cut by 4 bases and J by 8 bases, with 16 bases left in between. CDR1 and CDR2 (germline): SGHRS, YFSETQ. As DNA, the CDR3 is TGCGCCAGCAGCATACAGGACAGCACAGATGAGCAGTTCTTC. Protein sequence: CASSIQDSTDEQFF.

The V call is TRBV7-6, the J call TRBJ2-3; D is tentatively TRBD1 or TRBD2 (6 bases each). The CDR3 covers 16 residues. Trimming shortened V by 2 bases and J by 3 bases, and 15 bases separated the two germline ends. CDR1 and CDR2 from the germline V gene are SGHVS and FNYEAQ. CDR3 nucleotides: TGTGCCAGCAGCTTAAAGGGGGGCCTAGGGACAGATACGCAGTATTTT. As protein: CASSLKGGLGTDTQYF. The whole variable domain, filled in from reference TRBV7-6 and TRBJ2-3, reads GAGVSQSPRYKVTKRGQDVALRCDPISGHVSLYWYRQALGQGPEFLTYFNYEAQQDKSGLPNDRFSAERPEGSISTLTIQRTEQRDSAMYRCASSLKGGLGTDTQYFGPGTRLTVL.

The rearrangement uses TRBV27 and TRBJ2-1, with a possible D match to TRBD2 (6 bases). V was shortened by 6 bases and J by 5 bases, with 8 bases between the two germline ends. This CDR3 comprises 12 residues. Per the germline V gene, CDR1 is MNHEY and CDR2 is SMNVEV (reference sequence). CDR3 DNA sequence: TGTGCCAGCAGGGAGGGCCACAATGAGCAGTTCTTC. It translates to CASREGHNEQFF.

The J gene is TRBJ2-7, the V gene TRBV7-9; TRBD2 might be the D (6 bases). The ends were cut back, 1 base at V and 5 bases at J, with 12 bases in the middle. Germline values: CDR1 SEHNR, CDR2 FQNEAQ (reference sequence). CDR3 length: 14 residues. The CDR3 DNA sequence: TGTGCCAGCAGCTTAGATAGGGACTTCCACGAGCAGTACTTC. It yields the protein CASSLDRDFHEQYF.

The chain has TRBV5-1 and TRBJ1-2; no clear D. V was pared by 4 bases and J by 3 bases, with 13 bases between. The CDR3 covers 14 residues. CDR1 SGHRS and CDR2 YFSETQ come from the germline V gene. This CDR3 is CASSPGASDYGYTF. Here the CDR3 DNA reads TGCGCCAGCAGCCCAGGTGCTTCCGACTATGGCTACACCTTC. Combining the CDR3 with reference TRBV5-1 and TRBJ1-2 gives the whole variable domain KAGVTQTPRYLIKTRGQQVTLSCSPISGHRSVSWYQQTPGQGLQFLFEYFSETQRNKGNFPGRFSGRQFSNSRSEMNVSTLELGDSALYLCASSPGASDYGYTFGSGTRLTVV.

The V gene is TRBV30, the J gene TRBJ2-2; tentative D call: TRBD1 (5 bases). Germline V lookup: CDR1 GTSNPN, CDR2 SVGIG (reference sequence). The germline V and J ends were trimmed by 2 bases and 4 bases, with 8 bases remaining between them. The CDR3 is 13 amino acids. The CDR3 loop is CAWSHRLTGELFF. In DNA form, the CDR3 reads TGTGCCTGGAGTCACAGGCTCACCGGGGAGCTGTTTTTT.

The DNA of the CDR3 is TGTGCCAGCAGTGGAGTTTATGGCTACACCTTC. Residues: CASSGVYGYTF. The V gene is TRBV2, the J gene TRBJ1-2; D is unresolved. The V end lost 4 bases, the J end lost 5 bases, and 5 bases lay between the germline ends. This CDR3 is 11 amino acids long. Looked up from germline, CDR1 is SNHLY and CDR2 is FYNNEI. Full variable domain (outside the CDR3, taken from reference TRBV2 and TRBJ1-2): EPEVTQTPSHQVTQMGQEVILRCVPISNHLYFYWYRQILGQKVEFLVSFYNNEISEKSEIFDDQFSVERPDGSNFTLKIRSTKLEDSAMYFCASSGVYGYTFGSGTRLTVV.

This clone has just one count. This chain uses TRBV25-1 with TRBJ2-1; 7 bases agree with TRBD2. Germline CDR1 MGHDK, CDR2 SYGVNS. V shed 5 bases, J shed 4 bases, and the junction held 2 bases outside the gene matches. This CDR3 region has 13 residues. For the CDR3, the DNA is TGTGCCAGCAGTCTAGCGGATTACAATGAGCAGTTCTTC. Translated, it gives CASSLADYNEQFF.

The V call is TRBV18, the J call TRBJ1-2; the match to TRBD1 covers 8 bases. Germline-derived CDR1 and CDR2 are KGHSH and LQKENI. The junction had 12 bases not matched to a gene; V was cut back by 5 bases and J by 4 bases. This CDR3 region has 16 residues. CDR3 protein: CASSTRTGSGAYGYTF. The CDR3 DNA sequence: TGTGCCAGCTCAACCCGGACAGGGTCAGGGGCCTATGGCTACACCTTC.

The gene calls are TRBV5-4 and TRBJ2-3; a possible D gene is TRBD2 (6 bases). Germline V gene lookup returns CDR1 SGHNT and CDR2 YYREEE (reference sequence). The germline V and J ends were trimmed by 2 bases and 3 bases, with 10 bases remaining between them. CDR3 size: 14 residues. The CDR3 DNA reads as TGTGCCAGCAGCTTTAGCGGAGATACAGATACGCAGTATTTT. This encodes CASSFSGDTDTQYF.

This clone has a single count. The chain is built from TRBV11-2 and TRBJ1-2; D call uncertain. V gave up 0 bases and J gave up 4 bases, with 6 bases separating them. The germline V gene has CDR1 SGHAT and CDR2 FQNNGV. There are 13 residues in the CDR3. The CDR3 reads CASSLDAAYGYTF. The DNA for the CDR3 is TGTGCCAGCAGCTTAGATGCAGCCTATGGCTACACCTTC.

J is TRBJ2-1 and V is TRBV11-2; D is perhaps TRBD2 (7 bases). The CDR3 has 15 amino acids. The V and J ends lost 3 bases and 4 bases respectively, with 13 bases between them. Germline CDR1 and CDR2: SGHAT and FQNNGV. The CDR3 loop reads CASSLGGGGYNEQFF. The CDR3 DNA is TGTGCCAGCAGCTTGGGAGGGGGTGGTTACAATGAGCAGTTCTTC.

This clone appeared a single time. At one end, the junction sequence differs from germline, possibly due to a read error. The chain links TRBV2 to TRBJ1-1; D remains ambiguous. There are 13 residues in the CDR3. Per germline, CDR1 SNHLY and CDR2 FYNNEI. The CDR3 loop reads CASSKAWNTEAFF. The CDR3 DNA reads as TGTGCCAGCAGTAAAGCTTGGAACACTGAAGCTTTCTTT.

The rearrangement joins TRBV27 to TRBJ2-1, with D unclear. V was pared by 0 bases and J by 0 bases, with 6 bases between. The germline V gene has CDR1 MNHEY and CDR2 SMNVEV (reference sequence). The CDR3 runs 15 residues. CDR3: CASSLSLVSYNEQFF. DNA for the CDR3: TGTGCCAGCAGTTTATCCCTAGTCTCCTACAATGAGCAGTTCTTC.

The chain joins TRBV7-9 to TRBJ1-5; possibly TRBD1 for D (5 bases). V was shortened by 5 bases and J by 10 bases, with 18 bases between the two germline ends. CDR3 length: 14 amino acids. CDR1 and CDR2 from the germline V gene are SEHNR and FQNEAQ (reference sequence). CDR3 coding DNA: TGTGCCAGCAGCCTTGACAGCCGAGGTTCTCCCCAGCATTTT. Its translation: CASSLDSRGSPQHF.

The chain has TRBV5-1 and TRBJ2-7; TRBD2 might be the D (6 bases). The length of the CDR3 is 16 residues. V was clipped by 0 bases and J by 0 bases, with 13 bases between them. Germline V lookup: CDR1 SGHRS, CDR2 YFSETQ. The CDR3 sequence is CASSLGSAGNSYEQYF. DNA of the CDR3: TGCGCCAGCAGCTTGGGCTCGGCGGGGAACTCCTACGAGCAGTACTTC.

The J gene is TRBJ1-2, the V gene TRBV7-2; weak D call: TRBD1 (6 bases). Per germline, CDR1 SGHTA and CDR2 FQGNSA. The V and J ends lost 4 bases and 4 bases respectively, with 10 bases between them. This CDR3 spans 13 amino acids. CDR3 sequence (DNA): TGTGCCAGCAGCTCACAGGGTTTCTATGGCTACACCTTC. Protein sequence: CASSSQGFYGYTF.

This chain joins TRBV4-2 and TRBJ1-3, with D possibly matching TRBD1 (6 bases). CDR3 length: 17 amino acids. Looked up from germline, CDR1 is LGHNA and CDR2 is YNFKEQ. The germline V and J ends were trimmed by 3 bases and 4 bases, with 19 bases remaining between them. The CDR3 loop reads CASSQVDRTRRGNTIYF. The CDR3 DNA follows: TGTGCCAGCAGCCAGGTCGACAGGACACGACGGGGAAACACCATATATTTT.

This chain uses TRBV4-3 with TRBJ1-1, with D tentatively TRBD1 (6 bases). V lost 0 bases, J lost 3 bases, and 8 bases lay in between. Germline CDR1 LGHNA, CDR2 YSLEER. The CDR3 contains 14 residues. The CDR3 spells CASSQDQGYTEAFF. The CDR3 DNA follows: TGCGCCAGCAGCCAAGATCAGGGGTACACTGAAGCTTTCTTT.